This TCR beta chain is from a study of T cells in Graves' hyperthyroidism and ophthalmopathy (dated 2019 in TCRdb). Study-level background: To identify distinguishing TCR V-J signatures, a discovery cohort of 90 to 100 patients was used, comprising roughly 45 with Graves' ophthalmopathy and approximately 57 with stable Graves' hyperthyroidism. Prospective prediction of ophthalmopathy was tested in an independent validation cohort of 18 to 20 hyperthyroidism patients and approximately 17 patients who later progressed to ophthalmopathy. For training and testing, the roughly 100 patients in the discovery cohort were randomly divided in a 7:3 ratio. In addition, the study compared T-cell repertoires in thyroid tissue and in blood from about six Graves' hyperthyroidism patients. After blood sampling, hyperthyroidism patients were treated with methimazole at a starting dose of 30 mg daily, and ophthalmopathy patients were treated with high-dose intravenous methylprednisolone. The paper reports TCR Vbeta CDR3 sequencing of 135 peripheral blood samples: under 45 ophthalmopathy, some 80 hyperthyroidism and approximately 17 progressor patients.

Including cysteine and phenylalanine, the CDR3 has 13 amino acids. The entry retains the CDR3 DNA only, 39 bases that are in frame from base 1. CDR1 and CDR2, per the germline V gene, are SNHLY and FYNNEI. Stable Graves' hyperthyroidism was defined as the absence of progression to ophthalmopathy over 18 months of follow-up. Hyperthyroidism patients were newly diagnosed, with disease duration under 2 months, and aged 18 to 65 years. The study excluded patients with uncontrolled infections, other autoimmune diseases, pregnancy or lactation. Diagnoses were established on the basis of clinical symptoms, serum thyroxine and TRAb, thyroid ultrasound, and orbital computed tomography. Trizol reagent was used to extract total RNA, and RNA quality was then checked on an Agilent 2100 Bioanalyzer. Amplification of TCR beta CDR3 regions was carried out from RNA transcripts. The first round of RT-PCR for the TCR CDR3 was performed with the HTBI primer set and the Qiagen OneStep RT-PCR kit. Libraries were constructed in a second round of multiplex PCR, after which size selection and purification were performed. Paired-end sequencing of the libraries was performed with 100 bp reads on an Illumina HiSeq2000. Processing in the source paper ran as follows. SOAPnuke was used to process the raw data, throwing out any read that contained adapters or uncalled bases, had a mean Phred below 15, or lacked an exact constant-primer or identifier match. High-quality paired reads were merged with COPE v1.2.5, and unique nucleotide sequences were defined as clonotypes. MiTCR v1.1 was used to align clonotypes to the IMGT TRBV, TRBD and TRBJ reference segments. Analysis was restricted to V-J combinations with a frequency above 0.0001, which covered 98% to 99.2% of repertoires. The TCS score was defined as F50 (clonal expansion) divided by E x V (chaos), with BLOSUM62-based TCRdist calculated between CDR3 peptides within each V-J. Welch's t-statistics and random forest reduced 514 V-J features to 10 to 15, which were used in a naive Bayes classifier (R e1071). The similarity between thyroid and blood repertoires was quantified using the Morisita-Horn index. TCRdb itself trimmed the public reads at Q25 with fastp, ran MiXCR and retained productive beta chains. Here each entry gathers all rows of one CDR3 protein and keeps the most common genes and DNA. TCRdb's processing, not the authors' own work, is the source of the V and J calls. The sample table shows roughly 98,000 distinct CDR3 sequences, and 35% to 45% are seen once. The ten largest clones represent 9.5% to 13% of the sample.

Many counts were recorded for this clonotype. Its antigen is not yet known. One base away lies a much larger clone, so this may be a sequencing read error. Findings and caveats that apply to the study as a whole: A model built on a 13 V-J signature distinguished ophthalmopathy from stable hyperthyroidism, reaching around 88% sensitivity and approximately 83% specificity in cross-validation and 80%/75% in testing. In validation, the model predicted progression to ophthalmopathy a median of approximately 6.3 months before onset, with approximately 71% sensitivity and just under 75% specificity. Most expanded thyroid clonotypes (frequency above 0.001) were also detected in blood, a finding suggesting that blood repertoires may reflect thyroid immune responses. Sample size was not statistically predetermined, and investigators were not blinded to group allocation.

The rearrangement joined TRBV2 to TRBJ2-7, with the D assignment possibly TRBD1 or TRBD2, given 5 matching bases for each. The sequence came from a woman in her twenties or thirties with Graves' hyperthyroidism. The source material was peripheral blood or thyroid tissue (not recorded which). The CDR3: CASSGGTSYGQYF. The DNA sequence reads TGTGCCAGCAGTGGGGGGACCTCCTACGGGCAGTACTTC.